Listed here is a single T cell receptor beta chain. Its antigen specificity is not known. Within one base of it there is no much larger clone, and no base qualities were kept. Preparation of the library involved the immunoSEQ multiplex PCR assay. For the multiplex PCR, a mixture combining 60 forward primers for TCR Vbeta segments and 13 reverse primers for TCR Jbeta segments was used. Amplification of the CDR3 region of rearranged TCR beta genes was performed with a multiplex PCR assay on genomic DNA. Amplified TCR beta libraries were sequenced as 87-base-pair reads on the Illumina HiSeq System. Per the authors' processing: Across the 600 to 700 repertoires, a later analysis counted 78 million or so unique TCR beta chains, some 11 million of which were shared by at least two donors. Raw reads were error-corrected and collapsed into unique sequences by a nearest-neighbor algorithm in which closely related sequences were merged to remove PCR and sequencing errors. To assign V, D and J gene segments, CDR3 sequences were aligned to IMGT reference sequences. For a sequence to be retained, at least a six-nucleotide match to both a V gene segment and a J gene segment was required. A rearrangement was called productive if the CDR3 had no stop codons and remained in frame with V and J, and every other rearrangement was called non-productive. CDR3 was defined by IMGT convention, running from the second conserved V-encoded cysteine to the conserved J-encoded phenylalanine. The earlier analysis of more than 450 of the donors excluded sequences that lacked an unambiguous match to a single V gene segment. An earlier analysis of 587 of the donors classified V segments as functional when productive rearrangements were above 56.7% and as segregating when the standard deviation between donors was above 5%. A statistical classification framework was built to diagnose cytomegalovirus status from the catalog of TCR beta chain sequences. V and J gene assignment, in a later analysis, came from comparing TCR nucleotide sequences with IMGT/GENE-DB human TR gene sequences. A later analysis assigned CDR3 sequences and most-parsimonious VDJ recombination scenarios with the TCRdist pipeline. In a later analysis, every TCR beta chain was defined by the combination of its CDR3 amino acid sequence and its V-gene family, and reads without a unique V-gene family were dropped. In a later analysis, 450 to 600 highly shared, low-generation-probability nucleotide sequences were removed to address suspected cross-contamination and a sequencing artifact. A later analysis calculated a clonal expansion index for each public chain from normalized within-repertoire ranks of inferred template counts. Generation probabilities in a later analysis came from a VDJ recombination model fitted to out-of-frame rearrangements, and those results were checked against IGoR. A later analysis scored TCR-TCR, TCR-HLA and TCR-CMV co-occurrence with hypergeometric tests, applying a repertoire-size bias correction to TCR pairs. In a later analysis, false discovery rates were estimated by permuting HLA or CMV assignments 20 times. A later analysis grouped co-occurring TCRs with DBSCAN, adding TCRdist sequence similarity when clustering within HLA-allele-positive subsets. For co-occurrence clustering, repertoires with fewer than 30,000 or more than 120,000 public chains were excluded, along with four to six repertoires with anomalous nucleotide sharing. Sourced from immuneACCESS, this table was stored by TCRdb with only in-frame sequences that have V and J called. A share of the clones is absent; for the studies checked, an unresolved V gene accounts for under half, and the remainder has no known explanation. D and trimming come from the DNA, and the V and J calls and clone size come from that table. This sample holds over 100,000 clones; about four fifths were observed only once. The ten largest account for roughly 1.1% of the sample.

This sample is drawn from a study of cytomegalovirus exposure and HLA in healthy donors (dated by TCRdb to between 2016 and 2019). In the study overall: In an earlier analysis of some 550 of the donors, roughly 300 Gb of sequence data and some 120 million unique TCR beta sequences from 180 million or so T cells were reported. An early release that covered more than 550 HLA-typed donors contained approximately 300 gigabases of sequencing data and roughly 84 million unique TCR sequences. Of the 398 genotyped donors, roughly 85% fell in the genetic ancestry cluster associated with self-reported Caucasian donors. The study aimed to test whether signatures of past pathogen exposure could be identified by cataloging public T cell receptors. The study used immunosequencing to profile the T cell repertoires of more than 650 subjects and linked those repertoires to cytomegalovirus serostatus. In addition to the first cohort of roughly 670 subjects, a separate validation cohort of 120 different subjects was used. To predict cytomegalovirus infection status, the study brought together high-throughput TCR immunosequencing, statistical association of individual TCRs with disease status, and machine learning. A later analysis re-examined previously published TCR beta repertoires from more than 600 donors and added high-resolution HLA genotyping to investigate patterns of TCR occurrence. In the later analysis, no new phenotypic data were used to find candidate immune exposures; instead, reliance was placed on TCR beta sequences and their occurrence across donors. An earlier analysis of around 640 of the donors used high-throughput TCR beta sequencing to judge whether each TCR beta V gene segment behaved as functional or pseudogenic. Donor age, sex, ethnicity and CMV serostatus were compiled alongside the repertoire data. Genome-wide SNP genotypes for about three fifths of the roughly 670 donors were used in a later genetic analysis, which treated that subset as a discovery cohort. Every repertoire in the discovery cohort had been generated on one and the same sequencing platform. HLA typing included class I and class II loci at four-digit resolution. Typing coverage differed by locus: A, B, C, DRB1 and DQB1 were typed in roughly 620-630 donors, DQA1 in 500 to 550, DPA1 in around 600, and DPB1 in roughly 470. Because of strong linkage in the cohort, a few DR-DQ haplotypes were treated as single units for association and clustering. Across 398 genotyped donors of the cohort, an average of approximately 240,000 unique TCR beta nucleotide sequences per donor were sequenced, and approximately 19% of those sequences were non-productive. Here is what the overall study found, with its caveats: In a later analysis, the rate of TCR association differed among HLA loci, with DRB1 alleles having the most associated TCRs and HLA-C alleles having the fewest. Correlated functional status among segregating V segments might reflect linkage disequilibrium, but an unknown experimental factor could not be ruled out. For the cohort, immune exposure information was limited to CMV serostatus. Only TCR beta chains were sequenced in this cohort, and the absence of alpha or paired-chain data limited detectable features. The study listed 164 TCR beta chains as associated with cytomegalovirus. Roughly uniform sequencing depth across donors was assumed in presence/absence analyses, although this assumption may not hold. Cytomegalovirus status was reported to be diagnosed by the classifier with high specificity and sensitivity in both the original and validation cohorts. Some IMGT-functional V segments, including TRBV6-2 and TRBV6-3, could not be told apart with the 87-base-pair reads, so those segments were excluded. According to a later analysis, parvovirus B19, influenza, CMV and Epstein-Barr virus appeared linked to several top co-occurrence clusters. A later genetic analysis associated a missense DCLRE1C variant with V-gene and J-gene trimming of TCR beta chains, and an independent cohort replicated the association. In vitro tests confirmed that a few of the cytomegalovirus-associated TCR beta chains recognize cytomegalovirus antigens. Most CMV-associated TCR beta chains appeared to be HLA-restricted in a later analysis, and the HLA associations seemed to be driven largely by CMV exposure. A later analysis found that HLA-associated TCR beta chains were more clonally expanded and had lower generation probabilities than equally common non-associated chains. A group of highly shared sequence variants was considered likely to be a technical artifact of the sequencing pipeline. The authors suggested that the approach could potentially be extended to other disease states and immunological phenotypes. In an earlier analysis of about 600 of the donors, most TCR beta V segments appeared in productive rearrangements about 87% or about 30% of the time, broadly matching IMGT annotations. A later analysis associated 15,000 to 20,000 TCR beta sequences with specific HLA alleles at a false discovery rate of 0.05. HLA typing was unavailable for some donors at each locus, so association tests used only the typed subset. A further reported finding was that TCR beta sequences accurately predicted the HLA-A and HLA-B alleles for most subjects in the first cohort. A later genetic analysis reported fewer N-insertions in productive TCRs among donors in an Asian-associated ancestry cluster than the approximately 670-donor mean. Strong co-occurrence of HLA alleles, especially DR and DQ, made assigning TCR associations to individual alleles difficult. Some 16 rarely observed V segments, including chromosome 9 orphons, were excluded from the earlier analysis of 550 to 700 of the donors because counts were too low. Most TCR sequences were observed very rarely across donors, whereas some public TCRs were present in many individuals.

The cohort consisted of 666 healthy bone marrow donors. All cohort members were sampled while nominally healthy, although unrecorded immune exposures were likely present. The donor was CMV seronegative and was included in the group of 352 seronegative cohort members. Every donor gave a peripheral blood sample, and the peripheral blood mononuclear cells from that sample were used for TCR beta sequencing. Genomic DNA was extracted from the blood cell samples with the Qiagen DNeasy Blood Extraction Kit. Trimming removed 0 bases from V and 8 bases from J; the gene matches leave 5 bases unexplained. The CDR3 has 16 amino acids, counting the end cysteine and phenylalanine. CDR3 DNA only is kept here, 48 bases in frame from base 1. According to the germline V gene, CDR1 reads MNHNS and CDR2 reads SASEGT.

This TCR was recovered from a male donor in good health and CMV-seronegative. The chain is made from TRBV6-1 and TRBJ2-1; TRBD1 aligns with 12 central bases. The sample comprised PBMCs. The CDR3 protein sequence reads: CASSEAGDRGRDEQFF. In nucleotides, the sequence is TGTGCCAGCAGTGAAGCAGGGGACAGGGGGCGGGATGAGCAGTTCTTC.